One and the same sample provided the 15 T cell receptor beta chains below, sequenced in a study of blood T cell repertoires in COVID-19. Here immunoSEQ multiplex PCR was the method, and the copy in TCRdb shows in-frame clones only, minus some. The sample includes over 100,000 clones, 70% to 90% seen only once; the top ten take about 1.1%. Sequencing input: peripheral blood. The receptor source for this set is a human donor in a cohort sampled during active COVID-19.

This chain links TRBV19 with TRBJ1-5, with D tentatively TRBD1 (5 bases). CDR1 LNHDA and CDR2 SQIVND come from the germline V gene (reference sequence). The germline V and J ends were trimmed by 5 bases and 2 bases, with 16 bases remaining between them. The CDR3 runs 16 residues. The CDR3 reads CASSEYLGRGNQPQHF. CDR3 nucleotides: TGTGCCAGTAGTGAATACTTGGGCAGGGGCAATCAGCCCCAGCATTTT.

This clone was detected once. The CDR3 DNA reads as TGTGCCAGCAGCGCCGGGACTATTTCACCCCTCCACTTT. It encodes CASSAGTISPLHF. The chain is built from TRBV9 and TRBJ1-6; D might be TRBD1 (5 bases). V lost 3 bases, J lost 9 bases, and 10 bases lay in between. Germline V CDR1 and CDR2: SGDLS, YYNGEE. CDR3 length: 13 residues.

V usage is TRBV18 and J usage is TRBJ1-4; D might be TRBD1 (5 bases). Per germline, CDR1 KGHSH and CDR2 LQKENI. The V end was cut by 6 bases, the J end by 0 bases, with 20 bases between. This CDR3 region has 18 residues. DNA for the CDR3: TGTGCCAGCTCCCCCGTGGGGCAGCGCCGCGCAACTAATGAAAAACTGTTTTTT. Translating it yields CASSPVGQRRATNEKLFF.

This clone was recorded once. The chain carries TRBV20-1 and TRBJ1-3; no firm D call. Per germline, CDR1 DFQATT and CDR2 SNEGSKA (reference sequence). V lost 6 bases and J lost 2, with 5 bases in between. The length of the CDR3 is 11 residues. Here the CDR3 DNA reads TGCAGTGCCGAGGCTGGAAACACCATATATTTT. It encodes CSAEAGNTIYF.

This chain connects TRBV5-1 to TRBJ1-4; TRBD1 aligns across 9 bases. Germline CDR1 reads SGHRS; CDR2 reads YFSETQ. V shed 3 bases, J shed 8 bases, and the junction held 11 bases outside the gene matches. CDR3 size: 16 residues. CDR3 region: CASSYQGQGIREKLFF. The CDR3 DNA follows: TGCGCCAGCAGCTATCAAGGACAGGGGATAAGAGAAAAACTGTTTTTT.

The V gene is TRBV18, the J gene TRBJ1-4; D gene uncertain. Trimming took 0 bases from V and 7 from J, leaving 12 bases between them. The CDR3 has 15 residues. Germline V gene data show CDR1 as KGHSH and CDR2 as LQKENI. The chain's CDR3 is CASSPPLGEAEKLFF. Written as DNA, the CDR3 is TGTGCCAGCTCACCACCCCTTGGGGAGGCTGAAAAACTGTTTTTT. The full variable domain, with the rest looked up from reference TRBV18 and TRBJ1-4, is NAGVMQNPRHLVRRRGQEARLRCSPMKGHSHVYWYRQLPEEGLKFMVYLQKENIIDESGMPKERFSAEFPKEGPSILRIQQVVRGDSAAYFCASSPPLGEAEKLFFGSGTQLSVL.

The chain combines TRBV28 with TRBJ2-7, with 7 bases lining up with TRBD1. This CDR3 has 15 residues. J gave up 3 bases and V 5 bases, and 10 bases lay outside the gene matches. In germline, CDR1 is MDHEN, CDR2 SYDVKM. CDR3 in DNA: TGTGCCAGCAGTCCACCCGGTGGGACAGTCTACGAGCAGTACTTC. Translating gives CASSPPGGTVYEQYF. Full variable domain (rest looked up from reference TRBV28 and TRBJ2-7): DVKVTQSSRYLVKRTGEKVFLECVQDMDHENMFWYRQDPGLGLRLIYFSYDVKMKEKGDIPEGYSVSREKKERFSLILESASTNQTSMYLCASSPPGGTVYEQYFGPGTRLTVT.

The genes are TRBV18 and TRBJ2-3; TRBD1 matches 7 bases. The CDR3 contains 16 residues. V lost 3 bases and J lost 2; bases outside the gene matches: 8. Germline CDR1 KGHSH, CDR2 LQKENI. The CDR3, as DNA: TGTGCCAGCTCACCTCCCCGACAGGGCTTCACAGATACGCAGTATTTT. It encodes CASSPPRQGFTDTQYF.

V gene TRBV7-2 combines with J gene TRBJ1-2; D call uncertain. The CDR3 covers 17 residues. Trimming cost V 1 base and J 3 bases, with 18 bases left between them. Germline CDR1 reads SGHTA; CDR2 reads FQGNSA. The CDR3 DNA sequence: TGTGCCAGCAGCTTAGAGGGTTTCCCGGGGATGGACTATGGCTACACCTTC. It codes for CASSLEGFPGMDYGYTF.

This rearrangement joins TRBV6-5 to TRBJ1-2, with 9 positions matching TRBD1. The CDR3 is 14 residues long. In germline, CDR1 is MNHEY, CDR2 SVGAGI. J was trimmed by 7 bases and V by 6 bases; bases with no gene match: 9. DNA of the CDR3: TGTGCCAGCAGCCCAGGACAGGGGCAGGGTGGCTACACCTTC. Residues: CASSPGQGQGGYTF.

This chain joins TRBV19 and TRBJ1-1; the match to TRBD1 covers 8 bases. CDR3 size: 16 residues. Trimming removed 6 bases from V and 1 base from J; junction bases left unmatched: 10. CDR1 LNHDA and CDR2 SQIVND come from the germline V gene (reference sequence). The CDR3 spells CASRLPPGQGNTEAFF. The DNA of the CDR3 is TGTGCCAGTAGGCTCCCTCCTGGACAGGGGAACACTGAAGCTTTCTTT.

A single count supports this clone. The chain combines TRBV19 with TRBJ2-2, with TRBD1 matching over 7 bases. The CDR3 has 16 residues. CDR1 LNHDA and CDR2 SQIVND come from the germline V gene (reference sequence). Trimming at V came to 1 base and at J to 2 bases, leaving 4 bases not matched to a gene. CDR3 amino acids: CASSIAGQFNTGELFF. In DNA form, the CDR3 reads TGTGCCAGTAGTATAGCGGGACAGTTCAACACCGGGGAGCTGTTTTTT.

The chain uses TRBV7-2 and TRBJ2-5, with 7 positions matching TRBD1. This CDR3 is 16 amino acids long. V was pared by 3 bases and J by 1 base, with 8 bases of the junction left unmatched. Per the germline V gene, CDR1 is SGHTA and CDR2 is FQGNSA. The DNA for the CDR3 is TGTGCCAGCAGCTTCCGACAGGGCGGGCCCCAAGAGACCCAGTACTTC. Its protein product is CASSFRQGGPQETQYF.

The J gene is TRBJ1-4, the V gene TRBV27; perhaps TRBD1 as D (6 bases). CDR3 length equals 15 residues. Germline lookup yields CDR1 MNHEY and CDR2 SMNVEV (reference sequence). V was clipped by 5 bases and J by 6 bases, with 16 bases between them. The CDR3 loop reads CASSLYGTRDEKLFF. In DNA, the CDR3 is TGTGCCAGCAGTCTATACGGGACACGGGATGAAAAACTGTTTTTT.

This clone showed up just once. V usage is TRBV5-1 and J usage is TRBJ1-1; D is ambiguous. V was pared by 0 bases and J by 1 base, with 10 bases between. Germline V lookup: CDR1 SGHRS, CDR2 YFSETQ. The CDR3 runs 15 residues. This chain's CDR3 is CASSLGAQRNTEAFF. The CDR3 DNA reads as TGCGCCAGCAGCTTGGGGGCCCAACGGAACACTGAAGCTTTCTTT.